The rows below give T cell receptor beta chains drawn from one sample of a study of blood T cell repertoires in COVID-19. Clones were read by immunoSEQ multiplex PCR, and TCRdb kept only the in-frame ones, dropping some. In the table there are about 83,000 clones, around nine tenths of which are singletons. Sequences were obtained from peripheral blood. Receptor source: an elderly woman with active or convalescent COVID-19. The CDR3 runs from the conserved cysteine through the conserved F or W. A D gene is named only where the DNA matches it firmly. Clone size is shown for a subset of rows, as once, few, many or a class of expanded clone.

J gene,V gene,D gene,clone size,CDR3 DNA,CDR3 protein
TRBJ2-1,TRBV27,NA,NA,TGTGCCAGCAGTTCTGATCCGGGGTACAATGAGCAGTTCTTC,CASSSDPGYNEQFF
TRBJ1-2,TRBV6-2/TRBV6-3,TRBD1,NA,TGTGCCAGCAGTGAGGGGGTGACAGGGGGCCATGGCTACACCTTC,CASSEGVTGGHGYTF
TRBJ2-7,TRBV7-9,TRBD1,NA,TGTGCCAGCAGCCACGGACAGGGGCGTGTATTCTACGAGCAGTACTTC,CASSHGQGRVFYEQYF
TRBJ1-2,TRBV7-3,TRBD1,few,TGTGCCAGCAGCCAGGGACAGAACTATGGCTACACCTTC,CASSQGQNYGYTF
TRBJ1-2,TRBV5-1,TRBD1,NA,TGCGCCAGCAGCGCGGACAGGGTCCCAGACACCTTC,CASSADRVPDTF
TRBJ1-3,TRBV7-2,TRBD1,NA,TGTGCCTCGGAACCGGGACAGGGAGGAAACACCATATATTTT,CASEPGQGGNTIYF
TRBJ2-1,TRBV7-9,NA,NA,TGTGCCAGCAGCTCAGGGCCAGGGTTGGACAATGAGCAGTTCTTC,CASSSGPGLDNEQFF
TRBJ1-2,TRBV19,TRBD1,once,TGTGCCAGTAGTAACCGGGACAGGGACACGGGTGGCTACACCTTC,CASSNRDRDTGGYTF
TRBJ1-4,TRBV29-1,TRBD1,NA,TGCAGCGTTGAAGACTCCGGGACAGGGAGAGTGGATCTGTTTTTT,CSVEDSGTGRVDLFF
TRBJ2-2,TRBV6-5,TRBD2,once,TGTGCCAGCAGACTAGCGGGGTTGAACACCGGGGAGCTGTTTTTT,CASRLAGLNTGELFF
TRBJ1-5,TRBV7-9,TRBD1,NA,TGTGCCAGCAGCTTAGGGACAGGGTCCATCAGTCAGCCCCAGCATTTT,CASSLGTGSISQPQHF
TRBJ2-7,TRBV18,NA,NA,TGTGCCAGCTCACCACCAGGGCAGGGGAGCTCCTACGAGCAGTACTTC,CASSPPGQGSSYEQYF
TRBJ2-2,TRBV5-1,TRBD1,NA,TGCGCCAGCACTCTCTTTACAGGGGGGACCGGGGAGCTGTTTTTT,CASTLFTGGTGELFF
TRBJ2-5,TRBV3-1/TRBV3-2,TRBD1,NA,TGTGCCAGCAGCCAATCATTGCAGGGGGCTGAGACCCAGTACTTC,CASSQSLQGAETQYF
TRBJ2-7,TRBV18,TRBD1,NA,TGTGCCAGCTCACCACCGGGACAGGGGGCCTACGAGCAGTACTTC,CASSPPGQGAYEQYF
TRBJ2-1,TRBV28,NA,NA,TGTGCCAGCAGCCCGACAGGATCCTACAATGAGCAGTTCTTC,CASSPTGSYNEQFF
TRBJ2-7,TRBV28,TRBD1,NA,TGTGCCAGCACGGGACAGGGGGCCTACGAGCAGTACTTC,CASTGQGAYEQYF
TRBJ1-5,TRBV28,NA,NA,TGTGCCAGCACCACCGGTAATCAGCCCCAGCATTTT,CASTTGNQPQHF
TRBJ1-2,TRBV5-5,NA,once,TGTGCCAGCAGCGAAATCGGGGGGAACGGCTACACCTTC,CASSEIGGNGYTF
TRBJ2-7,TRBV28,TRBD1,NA,TGTGCCATCCCGGGACAGGGGGCCGAGCAGTACTTC,CAIPGQGAEQYF
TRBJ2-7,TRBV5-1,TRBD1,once,TGCGCCAGCAGCATTAGGACAGGTGCCTACGAGCAGTACTTC,CASSIRTGAYEQYF
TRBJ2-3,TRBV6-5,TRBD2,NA,TGTGCCAGCAGCGTAGCGGGAGGCACAGATACGCAGTATTTT,CASSVAGGTDTQYF
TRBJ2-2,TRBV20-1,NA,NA,TGCAGTGCTAGTGGACCATTGACTTCCGGGGAGCTGTTTTTT,CSASGPLTSGELFF
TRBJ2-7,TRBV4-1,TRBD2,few,TGCGCCAGCAGCCACCTGACTAGCGGGGGGGCCTACGAGCAGTACTTC,CASSHLTSGGAYEQYF
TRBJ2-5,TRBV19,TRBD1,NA,TGTGCCAGTCTCGACAGGGTTCTAGAGACCCAGTACTTC,CASLDRVLETQYF
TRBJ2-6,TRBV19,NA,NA,TGTGCCAGTCTTATCTCTGGGGCCAACGTCCTGACTTTC,CASLISGANVLTF
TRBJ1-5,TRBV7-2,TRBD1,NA,TGTGCCAGCAGCTCGGGACAGGGGAGGCCCCAGCATTTT,CASSSGQGRPQHF
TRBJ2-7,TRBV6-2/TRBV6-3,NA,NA,TGTGCCAGCAGTAAACTAAGCTCCTACGAGCAGTACTTC,CASSKLSSYEQYF
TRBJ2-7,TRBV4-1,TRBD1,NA,TGCGCCAGCAGCCCCCGCGGGACAGGGGGTGATGAGCAGTACTTC,CASSPRGTGGDEQYF
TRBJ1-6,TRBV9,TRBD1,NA,TGTGCCAGCAGCAGAGGACAGGCCGGCTATAATTCACCCCTCCACTTT,CASSRGQAGYNSPLHF
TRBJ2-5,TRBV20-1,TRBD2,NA,TGCAGTGCTAGTAAGGGGACTAGCGGGGAAGAGACCCAGTACTTC,CSASKGTSGEETQYF
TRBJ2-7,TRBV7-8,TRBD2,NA,TGTGCCAGCAGCTTAACTAGCGGAAACTCCTACGAGCAGTACTTC,CASSLTSGNSYEQYF
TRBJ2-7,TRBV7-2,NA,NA,TGTGCCAGCAGTCCCCGACAGATCTCCTACGAGCAGTACTTC,CASSPRQISYEQYF
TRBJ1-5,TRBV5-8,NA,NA,TGTGCCAGCAGCCCCGGACAGCTCGGCAATCAGCCCCAGCATTTT,CASSPGQLGNQPQHF
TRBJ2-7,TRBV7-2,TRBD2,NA,TGTGCCAGCAGCTTAGCCGTCCGACTAGCGGGGGGATCCTACGAGCAGTACTTC,CASSLAVRLAGGSYEQYF
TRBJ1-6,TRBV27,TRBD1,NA,TGTGCCAGCAGTGTCCGGACAGGGGGCAATTCACCCCTCCACTTT,CASSVRTGGNSPLHF
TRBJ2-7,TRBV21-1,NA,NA,TGTGCCAGCAGCAATAAGCCGAACTACGAGCAGTACTTC,CASSNKPNYEQYF
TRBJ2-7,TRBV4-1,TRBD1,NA,TGCGCCAGCAGCCGCCCGGTGCAGGGGGCGTCCTCCGAGCAGTACTTC,CASSRPVQGASSEQYF
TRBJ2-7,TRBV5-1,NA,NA,TGCGCCAGCAGCTTGGGGCAGGGCGGGCAGTACTTC,CASSLGQGGQYF
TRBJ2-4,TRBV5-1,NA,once,TGCGCCAGCAGCACCGGGGACTGGGGCAAAAACATTCAGTACTTC,CASSTGDWGKNIQYF
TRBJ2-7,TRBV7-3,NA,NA,TGTGCCAGCAGCCCCCTCCCAGGGGCTTCCTACGAGCAGTACTTC,CASSPLPGASYEQYF
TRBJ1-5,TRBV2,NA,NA,TGTGCCAGCAGTGGGGGCGATCTTGGCAATCAGCCCCAGCATTTT,CASSGGDLGNQPQHF
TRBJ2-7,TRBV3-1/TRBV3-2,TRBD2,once,TGTGCCAGCAAAGCGGGGGGGCGTCCCTCCGAGCAGTACTTC,CASKAGGRPSEQYF
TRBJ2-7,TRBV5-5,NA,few,TGTGCCAGCAGCTTGCCCCCAGGGGATATTTACTACGAGCAGTACTTC,CASSLPPGDIYYEQYF
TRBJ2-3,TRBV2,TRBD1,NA,TGTGCCAGCAGCCCATTCGACAGGGGGAAAACAGATACGCAGTATTTT,CASSPFDRGKTDTQYF
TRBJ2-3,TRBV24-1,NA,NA,TGTGCCACCAGTGGCGGGACAGAGTTCCGAGATACGCAGTATTTT,CATSGGTEFRDTQYF
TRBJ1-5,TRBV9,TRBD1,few,TGTGCCAGCAGTCGAACAGGGGGCAACAATCAGCCCCAGCATTTT,CASSRTGGNNQPQHF
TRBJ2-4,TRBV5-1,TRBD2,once,TGCGCCAGCAACAGAGCGGGGGCAGGTAAAAACATTCAGTACTTC,CASNRAGAGKNIQYF
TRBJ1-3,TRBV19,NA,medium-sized,TGTGCCAGTAGGGCGGGGCACTCTGGAAACACCATATATTTT,CASRAGHSGNTIYF
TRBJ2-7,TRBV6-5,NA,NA,TGTGCCAGCAGTTACCAGAACTCCTACGAGCAGTACTTC,CASSYQNSYEQYF
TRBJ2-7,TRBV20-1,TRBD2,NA,TGCAGTGTACCTAGCGGGGGAGAGCAGTACTTC,CSVPSGGEQYF
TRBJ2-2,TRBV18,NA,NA,TGTGCCAGCTCACCCCCCTTATGGGTGGAGACCGGGGAGCTGTTTTTT,CASSPPLWVETGELFF
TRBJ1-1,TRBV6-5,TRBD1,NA,TGTGCCAGCAGTTACTCAGAACTACAGGGGATCCGGGCTTTCTTT,CASSYSELQGIRAFF
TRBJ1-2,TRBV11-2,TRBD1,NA,TGTGCCAGCAGCCCAAGGGATGGACGGAGGACAGGGGTCGAACATGGCTACACCTTC,CASSPRDGRRTGVEHGYTF
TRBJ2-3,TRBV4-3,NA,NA,TGCGCCAGCAGCCAAATGGCTAGCACAGATACGCAGTATTTT,CASSQMASTDTQYF
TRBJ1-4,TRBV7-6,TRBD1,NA,TGTGCCAGCAGCTTAGCAAGGATGGGAGGGACAGGGGGCCCAACTAATGAAAAACTGTTTTTT,CASSLARMGGTGGPTNEKLFF
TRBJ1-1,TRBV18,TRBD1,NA,TGTGCCAGCTCACTTCGGACAGGGGAGAGGACTGAAGCTTTCTTT,CASSLRTGERTEAFF